The clone carrying this T cell receptor (beta chain) showed up many times. Its antigen remains unidentified. The use of a sample-barcoded 5' primer and a J-beta primer mix characterized a second PCR of roughly 7 to 11 cycles. MiXCR was run by TCRdb on the 5' RACE reads, yielding one entry per CDR3 protein. The data show 1.5 million to 2 million distinct CDR3 sequences, 28% seen once. This entry belongs to a study of blood T cells in healthy people across ages. The wider study: Using template switching, researchers captured about one barcoded beta molecule for each two T cells. General study findings and limits: Age showed a roughly linear inverse relationship with TCR beta diversity per million T cells.

With V trimmed by 0 bases and J by 1 base, 6 bases remained unmatched. This CDR3 has 16 amino acids. In germline, CDR1 is SGHRS, CDR2 YFSETQ. Healthy individuals of Caucasian origin from Russia, aged roughly 6 to 95, served as donors. Isolation yielded PBMCs, at least 7 million per sample, in every case. The receptor's source is a woman in her thirties in good health. Sequences were obtained from blood. The chain combines TRBV5-1 with TRBJ2-7, with TRBD1 identical over 8 bases. CDR3 DNA: TGCGCCAGCAGCTTGGCCGGGACAGGAGGGTCCTACGAGCAGTACTTC. Amino acid sequence: CASSLAGTGGSYEQYF.